This T cell receptor (beta chain) was retrieved from a study of cytomegalovirus exposure and HLA in healthy donors. Study context: In an earlier analysis, 117 million unique TCR beta sequences were found from 150 million to 200 million T cells.

The study ran its PCR with 60 Vbeta and 13 Jbeta primers. The assay was immunoSEQ multiplex PCR, and TCRdb's table has in-frame clones only and misses some. The sample lists around 99,000 clones, about 80% seen once, with 7% to 9% in the top ten. Germline assignment: CDR1 SEHNR and CDR2 FQNEAQ (reference sequence). This CDR3 is 17 amino acids long. The study's findings and limits: A later analysis linked a missense variant in DCLRE1C to the trimming of TCR beta V and J genes.

Of note for this clone: Its matching antigen is unknown. The junction does not match germline at one end; this may be a read error.

Sequencing input: PBMCs. V and J are TRBV7-9 and TRBJ2-3, with 9 bases that match TRBD2. The TCR comes from a woman aged 45-65 years in good health and CMV-seropositive. The CDR3 loop is CSSSLAAGGHNTDTQYF. CDR3 bases: TGTTCCAGCAGCTTAGCAGCGGGGGGCCATAACACAGATACGCAGTATTTT.